These 24 T cell receptor beta chains were all obtained from the same sample, sequenced in a study of T cells in Graves' hyperthyroidism and ophthalmopathy. RNA transcripts served as the template for amplifying TCR beta CDR3 regions. A set of HTBI primers served as the primers for a first-round RT-PCR of the TCR CDR3. MiXCR, run by TCRdb on the multiplex PCR reads, gives a single entry per CDR3 protein. Of a few hundred thousand distinct CDR3 sequences in the sample, 13% were seen once. Sequenced: blood. Receptors originate from a man aged 25-45 years with Graves' hyperthyroidism that later progressed to Graves' ophthalmopathy.

This clonotype has at least ten counts. V is TRBV11-2 and J is TRBJ1-4; no clear D. Trimming stripped 2 bases from V and 10 bases from J, with 14 bases between. The CDR3 is made up of 14 amino acids. CDR1 and CDR2 from the germline V gene are SGHAT and FQNNGV. The CDR3 region is CASSLMERVGKLFF. CDR3 DNA: TGTGCCAGCAGCTTAATGGAGAGAGTGGGAAAACTGTTTTTT.

The CDR3 region is CASSETNRVAFF. The CDR3 nucleotides read TGCGCCAGCAGTGAGACTAACAGGGTAGCTTTCTTT. This sequence joins TRBV10-2 and TRBJ1-1, with D tentatively TRBD1 (6 bases). Germline V gene sequence: CDR1 WSHSY, CDR2 SAAADI. Deletions cut 2 bases from V and 10 bases from J, with 11 bases between. The CDR3 loop spans 12 amino acids.

The chain has TRBV30 and TRBJ1-5; the D is unclear. Germline loops: CDR1 GTSNPN, CDR2 SVGIG (reference sequence). The CDR3 extends over 14 amino acids. V lost 0 bases to trimming and J lost 1 base, with 7 bases between them. CDR3 loop: CAWSVGRSNQPQHF. DNA of the CDR3: TGTGCCTGGAGTGTAGGGAGGAGCAATCAGCCCCAGCATTTT.

There are many counts of this clonotype. This sequence joins TRBV20-1 and TRBJ2-3; D possibly uses TRBD1 or TRBD2 (5 bases each). CDR3 length: 18 amino acids. Between the trimmed V and J ends, which lost 1 base and 2 bases, there was a span of 22 bases. Germline lookup yields CDR1 DFQATT and CDR2 SNEGSKA (reference sequence). The CDR3 DNA follows: TGCAGTGCTAGAGCCCTCGAGTGGGGGAACCTACACACAGATACGCAGTATTTT. Translated: CSARALEWGNLHTDTQYF.

This clonotype was detected ten times or more. J is TRBJ1-1 and V is TRBV7-2; D remains ambiguous. Between the trimmed V and J ends, which lost 3 bases and 0 bases, there was a span of 8 bases. CDR1 SGHTA and CDR2 FQGNSA come from the germline V gene. The CDR3 is 14 residues long. CDR3 DNA sequence: TGTGCCAGCAGCTTTACCCGGATGAACACTGAAGCTTTCTTT. Translating it yields CASSFTRMNTEAFF.

The rearrangement uses TRBV10-3 and TRBJ2-7; D gene unclear. V lost 3 bases, J lost 2 bases, and 8 bases lay in between. Germline V lookup: CDR1 ENHRY, CDR2 SYGVKD. This CDR3 has 13 amino acids. The CDR3 DNA is TGTGCCATCAGTGAAGCAGGTACCTACGAGCAGTACTTC. Translated, it gives CAISEAGTYEQYF.

This clonotype turned up a few times. V usage is TRBV7-9 and J usage is TRBJ2-7; D may be TRBD1 (6 bases). Trimming removed 4 bases from V and 6 bases from J, with 13 bases in between. This CDR3 has 13 amino acids. CDR1 SEHNR and CDR2 FQNEAQ come from the germline V gene (reference sequence). CDR3 in DNA: TGTGCCAGCAGCTCAGGGGTCCCTTCCGAGCAGTACTTC. It codes for CASSSGVPSEQYF.

This clonotype was seen at least ten times. This chain connects TRBV5-1 to TRBJ1-5; D is perhaps TRBD1 (5 bases). V gave up 0 bases and J gave up 2 bases, with 6 bases separating them. Germline V gives CDR1 SGHRS, CDR2 YFSETQ. The CDR3 has 14 residues. The CDR3 nucleotides read TGCGCCAGCAGCTTGGTAGGGGGCAATCAGCCCCAGCATTTT. Encoded protein: CASSLVGGNQPQHF.

This clonotype has ten or more counts. This chain joins TRBV12-5 and TRBJ2-2; TRBD2 is a possible D gene (6 bases). The CDR3 runs 12 residues. Germline V gene data show CDR1 as LGHNT and CDR2 as FRNRAP. Trimming took 7 bases from V and 6 from J, leaving 9 bases between them. This CDR3 reads CASASGAGELFF. In DNA form, the CDR3 reads TGTGCTAGTGCCTCGGGGGCCGGGGAGCTGTTTTTT.

The rearrangement joins TRBV11-2 to TRBJ1-3; no reliable D call. The CDR3 has 16 residues. Per germline, CDR1 SGHAT and CDR2 FQNNGV. V dropped 1 base and J dropped 0 bases, with 10 bases sitting between them. CDR3 coding DNA: TGTGCCAGCAGCTTAGTTCTCTTTCTCTCTGGAAACACCATATATTTT. It encodes CASSLVLFLSGNTIYF.

Ten or more counts support this clonotype. The chain employs TRBV2 and TRBJ2-7; 9 nucleotides align to TRBD1. The length of the CDR3 is 14 residues. Per the germline V gene, CDR1 is SNHLY and CDR2 is FYNNEI. Unmatched junction bases numbered 11, after V lost 10 bases and J lost 4 bases. This chain's CDR3 is CANTIKDRGYEQYF. CDR3 coding DNA: TGTGCCAACACCATAAAGGACAGGGGTTACGAGCAGTACTTC.

This clonotype was recorded many times. The V gene is TRBV28, the J gene TRBJ1-4; no definite D call. The CDR3 extends over 15 amino acids. V was pared by 3 bases and J by 0 bases, with 8 bases between. Germline loops: CDR1 MDHEN, CDR2 SYDVKM. CDR3 region: CASSLHPATNEKLFF. In DNA form, the CDR3 reads TGTGCCAGCAGTTTGCACCCTGCAACTAATGAAAAACTGTTTTTT.

With regard to this clonotype: With a much larger clone just one base away, this may be a read error. The chain joins TRBV18 to TRBJ2-3, with D perhaps TRBD1 (6 bases). From germline, CDR1 is KGHSH and CDR2 LQKENI. This CDR3 has 14 amino acids. The CDR3 DNA sequence: TGTGCCAGCTCACCTCTGGACAGTACAGATGCGCAGTATTTT. As protein: CASSPLDSTDAQYF.

This clonotype was seen at least ten times. V usage is TRBV6-1 and J usage is TRBJ1-2; D remains ambiguous. The CDR3 runs 9 residues. Per the germline V gene, CDR1 is MNHNS and CDR2 is SASEGT. The V gene lost 10 bases and the J gene lost 5 bases, with 5 bases spanning the gap. CDR3 nucleotide sequence: TGTGCCAACCGGTATGGCTACACCTTC. Protein product: CANRYGYTF.

This chain connects TRBV20-1 to TRBJ2-1, with D possibly matching TRBD2 (6 bases). V was clipped by 3 bases and J by 8 bases, with 20 bases between them. Germline-derived CDR1 and CDR2 are DFQATT and SNEGSKA (reference sequence). This CDR3 contains 15 residues. The CDR3 loop reads CSASDSGVYGDEQFF. As DNA, the CDR3 is TGCAGTGCTAGTGATAGCGGAGTATACGGGGATGAGCAGTTCTTC.

This clonotype has more than one count but fewer than ten. The chain joins TRBV20-1 to TRBJ2-7, with D possibly TRBD1 on 5 matching bases. Germline CDR1 reads DFQATT; CDR2 reads SNEGSKA (reference sequence). Trimming pared 1 base from V and 5 bases from J, leaving 9 bases between. The CDR3 covers 12 residues. The chain's CDR3 is CSARADRHEQYF. The CDR3 DNA follows: TGCAGTGCTAGAGCCGACAGACACGAGCAGTACTTC.

This clonotype was recorded at least ten times. The genes are TRBV11-3 and TRBJ1-1; D is ambiguous. Germline V gene sequence: CDR1 SGHNT, CDR2 YENEEA. The CDR3 is 13 amino acids. V lost 2 bases, J lost 9 bases, and 13 bases lay in between. The CDR3: CASSLLPLTQAFF. DNA for the CDR3: TGTGCCAGCAGCTTACTACCTTTGACCCAAGCTTTCTTT.

With respect to this clonotype: Since no conserved phenylalanine or tryptophan closes the CDR3, a read error is the likely cause. This chain connects TRBV5-1 to TRBJ1-1; D remains ambiguous. The CDR3 is 16 amino acids. Germline CDR1 reads SGHRS; CDR2 reads YFSETQ. Trimming stripped 5 bases from V and 2 bases from J, with 19 bases between. CDR3 region: CASRRTAGIDNTEAFL. In DNA, the CDR3 is TGCGCCAGCAGACGTACCGCGGGAATTGATAACACTGAAGCTTTCCTT.

The sample holds many counts of this clonotype. V is TRBV27 and J is TRBJ2-1, with a weak D call TRBD2 (5 bases). This CDR3 is 14 amino acids long. Germline V gene lookup returns CDR1 MNHEY and CDR2 SMNVEV (reference sequence). V gave up 3 bases and J gave up 6 bases, with 12 bases separating them. The CDR3 DNA sequence: TGTGCCAGCAGTTTCGGTCTAGCCGTCAATGAGCAGTTCTTC. Residues: CASSFGLAVNEQFF.

This clonotype was seen at least ten times. V is TRBV3-1 and J is TRBJ1-2; the D gene is possibly TRBD1 (6 bases). This CDR3 comprises 15 residues. The V and J ends lost 0 bases and 2 bases respectively, with 10 bases between them. The germline V gene has CDR1 LGHDT and CDR2 YNNKEL (reference sequence). The CDR3 bases are TGTGCCAGCAGCCAAGACGGGGGCCGGAACTATGGCTACACCTTC. Translating it yields CASSQDGGRNYGYTF.

The rearrangement joins TRBV2 to TRBJ2-5; 7 bases align to TRBD1. J was trimmed by 5 bases and V by 7 bases; bases with no gene match: 1. This CDR3 is built from 11 residues. Looked up from germline, CDR1 is SNHLY and CDR2 is FYNNEI. The CDR3 DNA reads TGTGCCAGCACACAGGGGGAGACCCAGTACTTC. Translated, it gives CASTQGETQYF.

The chain has TRBV6-2 or TRBV6-3 and TRBJ2-2, with D maybe TRBD1 (6 bases). The V and J ends lost 4 bases and 2 bases respectively, with 17 bases between them. CDR1 MNHEY and CDR2 SVGEGT come from the germline V gene. The CDR3 spans 17 residues. CDR3 sequence: CASSSRPGTLNTGELFF. The CDR3, as DNA: TGTGCCAGCAGTTCAAGACCCGGGACACTAAACACCGGGGAGCTGTTTTTT.

Many counts were recorded for this clonotype. V and J are TRBV9 and TRBJ2-7, with D possibly matching TRBD2 (5 bases). Looked up from germline, CDR1 is SGDLS and CDR2 is YYNGEE. CDR3 size: 14 residues. Trimming took off 0 bases at V and 3 bases at J, with 10 bases between the two ends. The CDR3 DNA follows: TGTGCCAGCAGCGTAGGGGGTGAGGGCTACGAGCAGTACTTC. Its protein product is CASSVGGEGYEQYF.

This clonotype has just a few counts. The chain is built from TRBV12-3 or TRBV12-4 and TRBJ1-1; no firm D call. V lost 1 base and J 11 bases, leaving 14 bases between the germline ends. The CDR3 has 13 amino acids. Here the CDR3 DNA reads TGTGCCAGCAGTTTAGTAGGAGGTGGGGAGGCTTTCTTT. Its translation is CASSLVGGGEAFF.